This passage covers 8 T cell receptor beta chains from one sample sequenced in a study of shared clonotypes between healthy human individuals. Naive CD8 cells were CD45RO-negative, positively selected for CCR7, excluding terminally differentiated effector memory CD45RA+ cells. Measured with immunoSEQ multiplex PCR; TCRdb has only the in-frame clones, and not every one. The table lists about 680,000 clones, about 91% of them singletons, with 24% in the top ten. The sequencing input was naive CD8+ T cells sorted from blood. The receptors were gathered from a man aged 25 to 45 in good health.

The V call is TRBV27, the J call TRBJ2-4; D may correspond to TRBD1 or TRBD2 (6 bases each). Trimming stripped 3 bases from V and 8 bases from J, with 14 bases between. The CDR3 is made up of 14 amino acids. CDR1 MNHEY and CDR2 SMNVEV come from the germline V gene (reference sequence). The DNA for the CDR3 is TGTGCCAGCAGTTTTACCGGGGGCCTGGACATTCAGTACTTC. Amino acid sequence: CASSFTGGLDIQYF.

V usage is TRBV19 and J usage is TRBJ1-2; the D gene is possibly TRBD1 (6 bases). CDR1 and CDR2 (germline): LNHDA, SQIVND (reference sequence). CDR3 length: 15 amino acids. Trimming removed 7 bases from V and 3 bases from J, with 18 bases in between. CDR3 sequence (DNA): TGTGCCAGTAAGGTTGGGGGCAGACATGACTATGGCTACACCTTC. Amino acid sequence: CASKVGGRHDYGYTF.

This chain joins TRBV2 and TRBJ2-1; D is unclear. The CDR3 contains 15 residues. Germline V CDR1 and CDR2: SNHLY, FYNNEI. V was cut by 2 bases and J by 6 bases, with 14 bases left in between. CDR3 region: CASSEWKPVFNEQFF. The CDR3 DNA reads TGTGCCAGCAGTGAATGGAAGCCAGTTTTCAATGAGCAGTTCTTC. The full variable domain, completed using reference TRBV2 and TRBJ2-1, is EPEVTQTPSHQVTQMGQEVILRCVPISNHLYFYWYRQILGQKVEFLVSFYNNEISEKSEIFDDQFSVERPDGSNFTLKIRSTKLEDSAMYFCASSEWKPVFNEQFFGPGTRLTVL.

The DNA for the CDR3 is TGTGCCAGCAGTTTATCCCTGGTTAAGACAGGGGAAACCGACGAGCAGTACTTC. It codes for CASSLSLVKTGETDEQYF. The V and J genes are TRBV28 and TRBJ2-7; TRBD1 aligns across 8 bases. CDR1 MDHEN and CDR2 SYDVKM come from the germline V gene. This CDR3 comprises 18 residues. Germline trimming cut 1 base from V and 5 bases from J; bases unmatched to any gene: 16.

This chain joins TRBV14 and TRBJ2-7; D is unclear. The CDR3 totals 14 residues. Germline CDR1 SGHDN, CDR2 FVKESK. V was shortened by 0 bases and J by 6 bases, with 12 bases between the two germline ends. The CDR3 bases are TGTGCCAGCAGCCAAGAAAATCTCCCCTCCGAGCAGTACTTC. Its protein is CASSQENLPSEQYF.

The J gene is TRBJ2-1, the V gene TRBV11-3, with D perhaps matching TRBD1 (6 bases). V lost 5 bases to trimming and J lost 6 bases, with 14 bases between them. This CDR3 is 14 amino acids long. Germline assignment: CDR1 SGHNT and CDR2 YENEEA. The CDR3, as DNA: TGTGCCAGCAGCCAATCACTAGGGGGCAATGAGCAGTTCTTC. Protein: CASSQSLGGNEQFF.

This chain joins TRBV14 and TRBJ2-3; 8 bases are shared with TRBD1. Trimming removed 5 bases from V and 6 bases from J; junction bases left unmatched: 13. Germline V gene sequence: CDR1 SGHDN, CDR2 FVKESK. The CDR3 covers 16 residues. The CDR3 region is CASSGPGQVFADTQYF. The CDR3 DNA is TGTGCCAGCAGCGGGCCGGGACAGGTTTTCGCGGATACGCAGTATTTT.

The gene calls are TRBV27 and TRBJ1-1; D unclear. The V gene's germline CDR1 is MNHEY and CDR2 SMNVEV (reference sequence). The ends were cut back, 3 bases at V and 2 bases at J, with 10 bases in the middle. This CDR3 spans 14 amino acids. The CDR3 DNA reads TGTGCCAGCAGTTTTTCACTCCATAACACTGAAGCTTTCTTT. Protein: CASSFSLHNTEAFF.